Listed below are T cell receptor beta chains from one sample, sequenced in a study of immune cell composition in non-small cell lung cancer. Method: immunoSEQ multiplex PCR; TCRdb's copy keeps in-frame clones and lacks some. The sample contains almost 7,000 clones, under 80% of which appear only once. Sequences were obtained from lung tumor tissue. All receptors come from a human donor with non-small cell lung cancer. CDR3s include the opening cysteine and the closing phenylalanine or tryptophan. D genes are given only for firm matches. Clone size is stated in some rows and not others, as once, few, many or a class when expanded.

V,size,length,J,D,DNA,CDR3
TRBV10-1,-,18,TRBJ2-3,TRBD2,TGCGCCAGCAGTGAATTCGTACTAGCGGGGGGAAGCACAGATACGCAGTATTTT,CASSEFVLAGGSTDTQYF
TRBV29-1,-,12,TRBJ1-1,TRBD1,TGCAGCGCTAGGACAGGGGAAACTGAAGCTTTCTTT,CSARTGETEAFF
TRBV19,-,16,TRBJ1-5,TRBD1,TGTGCCAGTAGTATAGATGGGACAGGGTTTTTACAGCCCCAGCATTTT,CASSIDGTGFLQPQHF
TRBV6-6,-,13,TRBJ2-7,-,TGTGCCAGCAGTTACGGGCGAGTCTACGAGCAGTACTTC,CASSYGRVYEQYF
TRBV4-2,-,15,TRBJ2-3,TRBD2,TGTGCCAGCAGCTTTCGGGGGGGCCCGATAGATACGCAGTATTTT,CASSFRGGPIDTQYF
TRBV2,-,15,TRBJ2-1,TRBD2,TGTGCCAGCAGAAGATTAGCGGGGGGGCCCAATGAGCAGTTCTTC,CASRRLAGGPNEQFF
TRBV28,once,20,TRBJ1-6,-,TGTGCCAGCAGTTTGGCGCCATGGTCCGGACGGAGGACTTATAATTCACCCCTCCACTTT,CASSLAPWSGRRTYNSPLHF
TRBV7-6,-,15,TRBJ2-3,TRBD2,TGTGCCAGCAGCGTATATAGCGGGAGCACAGATACGCAGTATTTT,CASSVYSGSTDTQYF
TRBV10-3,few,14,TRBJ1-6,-,TGTGCCATCAACCGGGGTCGGAATAATTCACCCCTCCACTTT,CAINRGRNNSPLHF
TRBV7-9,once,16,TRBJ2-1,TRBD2,TGTGCCAGCGAGGCGTTCGGGAGCGGGGATTACAATGAGCAGTTCTTC,CASEAFGSGDYNEQFF
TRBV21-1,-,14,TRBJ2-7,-,TGTGCCAGCAGCAAGGCGGGAGGGCCGGGGGAGCAGTACTTC,CASSKAGGPGEQYF
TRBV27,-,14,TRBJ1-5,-,TGTGCCAGCAGTTACTCTCCGAGCAATCAGCCCCAGCATTTT,CASSYSPSNQPQHF
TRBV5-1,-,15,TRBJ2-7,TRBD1,TGCGCCAGCAGCTTGGGTACAGGGGAGACCTACGAGCAGTACTTC,CASSLGTGETYEQYF
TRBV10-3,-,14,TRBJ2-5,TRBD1,TGTGCCATCACCCAGACAGGGGGAGAAGAGACCCAGTACTTC,CAITQTGGEETQYF
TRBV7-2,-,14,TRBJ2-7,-,TGTGCCAGCAGCTTAGACTGGTACTCCTACGAGCAGTACTTC,CASSLDWYSYEQYF
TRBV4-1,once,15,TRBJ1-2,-,TGCGCCAGCAGCCCGACGGGACATGAGGGATATGGCTACACCTTC,CASSPTGHEGYGYTF
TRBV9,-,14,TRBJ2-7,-,TGTGCCAGCAGCGCCGGGACACTTCCCTACGAGCAGTACTTC,CASSAGTLPYEQYF
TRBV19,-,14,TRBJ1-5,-,TGTGCCAGTAGTGTTGGGGCTGGCAATCAGCCCCAGCATTTT,CASSVGAGNQPQHF
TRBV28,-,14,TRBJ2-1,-,TGTGCCAGCAGTACCCCGGACGTAACGGGGGAGCAGTTCTTC,CASSTPDVTGEQFF
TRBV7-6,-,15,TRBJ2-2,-,TGTGCCAGCAGCTTAGACAGAGCGAACACCGGGGAGCTGTTTTTT,CASSLDRANTGELFF
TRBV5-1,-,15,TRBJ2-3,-,TGCGCCAGCAGTGTCAGCGGTCTCGTCCCAGATACGCAGTATTTT,CASSVSGLVPDTQYF
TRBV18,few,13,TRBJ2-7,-,TGTGCCAGCTCACCATCCGGGTTCTACGAGCAGTACTTC,CASSPSGFYEQYF
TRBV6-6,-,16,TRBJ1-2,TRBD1,TGTGCCAGCAGTTCACTACGGACAGGGGGCGGCTATGGCTACACCTTC,CASSSLRTGGGYGYTF
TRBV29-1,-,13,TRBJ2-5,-,TGCAGCGTTGAAGCGATGGGAGTAGAGACCCAGTACTTC,CSVEAMGVETQYF
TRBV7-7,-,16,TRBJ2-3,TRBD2,TGTGCTAGCAGCTTAGGTAGCGGGGGGGCCGGAGATACGCAGTATTTT,CASSLGSGGAGDTQYF
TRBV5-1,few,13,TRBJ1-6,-,TGCGCCAGCAGCCGCGATGATAATTCACCCCTCCACTTT,CASSRDDNSPLHF
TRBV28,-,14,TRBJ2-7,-,TGTGCCAGCAGTTCGGGCGGGAAAATCAACGAGCAGTACTTC,CASSSGGKINEQYF
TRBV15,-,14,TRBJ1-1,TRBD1,TGTGCCACCAGCAGGACAGGGTTGGGTTATGAAGCTTTCTTT,CATSRTGLGYEAFF
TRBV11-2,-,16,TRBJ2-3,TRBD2,TGTGCCAGCAGCCGGAGCGGGAGGGCCAGGAGCGATACGCAGTATTTT,CASSRSGRARSDTQYF
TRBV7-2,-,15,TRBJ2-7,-,TGTGCCAGCAGCTTAGTCCCCGGGGGACTCTACGAGCAGTACTTC,CASSLVPGGLYEQYF
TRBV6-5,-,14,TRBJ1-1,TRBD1,TGTGCCAGCAGTAAACAGGGGGTTAACACTGAAGCTTTCTTT,CASSKQGVNTEAFF
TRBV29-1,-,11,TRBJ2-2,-,TGCGGTGGGGCAGACACCGGGGAGCTGTTTTTT,CGGADTGELFF
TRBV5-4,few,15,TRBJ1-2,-,TGTGCCAGCAGCTTTACGGGGGGCGCCCTCCAAGGCTACACCTTC,CASSFTGGALQGYTF
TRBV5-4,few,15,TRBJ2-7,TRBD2,TGTGCCAGCAGCCACCTGGGAGGGTACTCCTACGAGCAGTACTTC,CASSHLGGYSYEQYF
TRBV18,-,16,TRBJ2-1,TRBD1,TGTGCCAGCTCACCACTCGGACAGGGGTTAAGCAATGAGCAGTTCTTC,CASSPLGQGLSNEQFF
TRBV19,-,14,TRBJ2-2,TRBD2,TGTGCCAGTAGTACGCAGACTAGCTCTGGGGAGCTGTTTTTT,CASSTQTSSGELFF
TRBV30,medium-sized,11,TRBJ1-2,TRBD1,TGTGCCTCAGAAAGGACAGGGATTTTCCTTTTC,CASERTGIFLF
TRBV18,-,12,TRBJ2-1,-,TGTGCCAGCTCCCGACTAGGGAATGAGCAGTTCTTC,CASSRLGNEQFF
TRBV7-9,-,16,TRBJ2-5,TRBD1,TGTGCCAGCAGCTCAACAGGGGGCTTTTTGCGAGAGACCCAGTACTTC,CASSSTGGFLRETQYF
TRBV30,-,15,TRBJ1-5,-,TGTGCCTGGAGTGTAGGACAGCGGAGCAATCAGCCCCAGCATTTT,CAWSVGQRSNQPQHF
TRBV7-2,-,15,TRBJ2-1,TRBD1,TGTGCCAGCAGAGTACTGGGACAGGGCTACAATGAGCAGTTCTTC,CASRVLGQGYNEQFF
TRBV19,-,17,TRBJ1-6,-,TGTGCCAGGACCCTTAGGGGAAAGGTAGTATATAATTCACCCCTCCACTTT,CARTLRGKVVYNSPLHF
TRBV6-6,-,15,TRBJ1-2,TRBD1,TGTGCCAGCAGTTTCGGACAGGGGCGGGTGGCGGGCTACACCTTC,CASSFGQGRVAGYTF
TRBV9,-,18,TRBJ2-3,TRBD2,TGTGCCAGCAGCGCCGTGGGCGGGGGACTCACTAGCACAGATACGCAGTATTTT,CASSAVGGGLTSTDTQYF
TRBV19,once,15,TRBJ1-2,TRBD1,TGTGCCAGTAGTATACAGGGGGCTGGATTATATGGCTACACCTTC,CASSIQGAGLYGYTF
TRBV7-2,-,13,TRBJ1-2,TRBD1,TGTGCCAGCAGCTTCACAGGGGGAAGTGGCTACACCTTC,CASSFTGGSGYTF
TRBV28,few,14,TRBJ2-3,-,TGTGCCAGCAGTTTAGGGGCAGGGACAGATACGCAGTATTTT,CASSLGAGTDTQYF
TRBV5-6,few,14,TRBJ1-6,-,TGTGCCAGCAGCTTGAGAGGCTATAATTCACCCCTCCACTTT,CASSLRGYNSPLHF
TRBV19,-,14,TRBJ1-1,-,TGTGCCAGTAGTATCTGGGGGACTAACACTGAAGCTTTCTTT,CASSIWGTNTEAFF